This paragraph reports one T cell receptor (beta chain). Its target is unknown. This record comes from a study of T cell responses to AZD1222 COVID-19 vaccine. Study-wide results and caveats: Elevations in Spike-specific TCR breadth and depth followed administration of two AZD1222 doses.

Here immunoSEQ multiplex PCR was the method, and the copy in TCRdb shows in-frame clones only, minus some. The sample holds roughly 150,000 clones, around 92% seen once. The specimen comprised peripheral blood, sampled on day 0 of AZD1222 vaccination. This clonotype was sampled from an adult in good health.

As DNA, the CDR3 is TGTGCCAGCAGCTTACAATGGGGGGGAGAGCTAAGCTCTGGAAACACCATATATTTT. Encoded protein: CASSLQWGGELSSGNTIYF. The chain has TRBV7-2 and TRBJ1-3, with D perhaps matching TRBD1 (5 bases). The CDR3 consists of 19 residues. Between the trimmed V and J ends, which lost 2 bases and 0 bases, there was a span of 20 bases. The germline V gene encodes CDR1 SGHTA and CDR2 FQGNSA. The full variable domain, its missing parts supplied by reference TRBV7-2 and TRBJ1-3, is GAGVSQSPSNKVTEKGKDVELRCDPISGHTALYWYRQSLGQGLEFLIYFQGNSAPDKSGLPSDRFSAERTGGSVSTLTIQRTQQEDSAVYLCASSLQWGGELSSGNTIYFGEGSWLTVV.